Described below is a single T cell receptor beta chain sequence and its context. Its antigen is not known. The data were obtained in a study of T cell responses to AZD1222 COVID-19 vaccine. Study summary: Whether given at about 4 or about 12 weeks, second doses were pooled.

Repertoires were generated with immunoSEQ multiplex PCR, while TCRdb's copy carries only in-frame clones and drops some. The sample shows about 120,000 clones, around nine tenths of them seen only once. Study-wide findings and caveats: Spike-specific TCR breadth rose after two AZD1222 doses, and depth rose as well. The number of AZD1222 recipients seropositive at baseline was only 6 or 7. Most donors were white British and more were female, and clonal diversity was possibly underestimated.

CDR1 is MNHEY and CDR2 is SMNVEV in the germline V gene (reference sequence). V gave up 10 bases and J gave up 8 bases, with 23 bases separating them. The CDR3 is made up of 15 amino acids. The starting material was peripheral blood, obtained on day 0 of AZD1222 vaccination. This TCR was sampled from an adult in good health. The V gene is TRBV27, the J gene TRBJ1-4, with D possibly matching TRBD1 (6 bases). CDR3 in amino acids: CAKGGVCQGGEKLFF. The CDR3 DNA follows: TGTGCCAAAGGTGGGGTATGTCAAGGGGGGGAAAAACTGTTTTTT.